Reported below is one T cell receptor beta chain. The antigen remains undetermined. Germline CDR1 SGHNT, CDR2 YYREEE (reference sequence). This CDR3 is 12 amino acids long. V lost 4 bases and J lost 13; bases outside the gene matches: 8. This sample stems from a study of T-cell memory formation after mild COVID-19. Regarding the study as a whole: Contracting clones from day 15 to 85 showed balanced CD4/CD8; later expanders favored CD4+.

TCRdb itself ran the 5' RACE reads through MiXCR, one entry per CDR3 protein. The sample includes some 600,000 distinct CDR3 sequences, around 15% of them seen just once. The chain recombines TRBV5-4 with TRBJ2-1, with 7 bases fitting TRBD2. This receptor was taken from an adult woman who had mild COVID-19 (a few samples of this study predate the infection). Cell type and time point are not known. The sequenced sample was PBMCs or a T cell subset sorted from them (not recorded which). In DNA form, the CDR3 reads TGTGCCAGCAGCCCGGGAGGACTAGGACAGTTCTTC. Translation gives CASSPGGLGQFF.